This T cell receptor beta chain was sequenced in a study of response to subunit inactivated influenza vaccine. This clonotype was counted only a few times. One entry per CDR3 protein, called by TCRdb with MiXCR from the RT-PCR reads. The table lists some 570,000 distinct CDR3 sequences, around 11% of them singletons. These data were likewise used in another study, on T cells expressing NK-cell markers. As that report states: cDNA encoding TCR beta was synthesized via 5'RACE template switching incorporating UMIs.

Specimen: PBMCs from blood, collected on the day of vaccination. This clonotype originated in a man aged 50 to 59 who received an inactivated influenza vaccine.

The CDR3: CASSFLDPYNEQFF. DNA for the CDR3: TGTGCCAGCAGCTTCCTAGACCCCTACAATGAGCAGTTCTTC. This chain connects TRBV5-6 to TRBJ2-1, with no clear D. With 2 bases removed from V and 2 bases from J, the gap between germline ends came to 8 bases. The CDR3 loop spans 14 amino acids. CDR1 and CDR2 (germline): SGHDT, YYEEEE.